This TCR beta chain was sequenced during a study of prognosis after radiotherapy for stage I lung cancer. This clonotype was seen at least ten times. Trimming took 1 base from V and 13 from J, leaving 8 bases between them. In germline, CDR1 is LGHDT, CDR2 YNNKEL (reference sequence). The CDR3 loop spans 11 amino acids. The TCR beta CDR3 region was amplified from genomic DNA, with two rounds of multiplex PCR being used for the amplification. Gene-specific primers for each TRBV and TRBJ gene drove first-round PCR. One entry per CDR3 protein, called by TCRdb with MiXCR from the multiplex PCR reads. This sample has around 13,000 distinct CDR3 sequences; approximately 30% occur once, and the top ten carry about an eighth. Blood was drawn (approximately 6 milliliters of peripheral blood) at each of two time points.

Source: PBMCs, taken before or after stereotactic body radiation therapy (not recorded which). The TCR sequence derives from a donor aged 50 or older with non-small cell lung cancer. The rearrangement joins TRBV3-1 to TRBJ2-1; D ambiguous. The CDR3 loop reads CASSQGIIQFF. The CDR3 bases are TGTGCCAGCAGCCAAGGAATTATCCAGTTCTTC.